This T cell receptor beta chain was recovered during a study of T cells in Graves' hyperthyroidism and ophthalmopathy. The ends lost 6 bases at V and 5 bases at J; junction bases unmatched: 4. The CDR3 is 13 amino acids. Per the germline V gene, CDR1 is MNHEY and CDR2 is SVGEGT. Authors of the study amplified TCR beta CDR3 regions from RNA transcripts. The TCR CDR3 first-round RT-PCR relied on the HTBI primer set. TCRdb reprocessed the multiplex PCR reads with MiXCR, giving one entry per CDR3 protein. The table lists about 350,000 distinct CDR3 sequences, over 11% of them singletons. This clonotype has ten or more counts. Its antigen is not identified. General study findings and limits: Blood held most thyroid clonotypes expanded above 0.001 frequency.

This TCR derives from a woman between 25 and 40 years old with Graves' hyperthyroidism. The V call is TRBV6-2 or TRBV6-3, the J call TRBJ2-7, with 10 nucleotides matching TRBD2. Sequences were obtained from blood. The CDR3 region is CASRASGRDEQYF. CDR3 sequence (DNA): TGTGCCAGCAGGGCTAGCGGGAGAGACGAGCAGTACTTC.